These 23 T cell receptor beta chains originate from one sample sequenced in a study of blood T cells in healthy people across ages. A second roughly 6 to 11 cycle PCR used barcoded and J-beta primers. One entry per CDR3 protein results from TCRdb running MiXCR on the 5' RACE reads. Of fewer than 900,000 distinct CDR3 sequences listed, approximately 39% were seen once; the top ten hold roughly 19%. Sequencing used blood. The source of these receptors is a woman aged 60-70 years in good health.

The chain carries TRBV18 and TRBJ1-1; TRBD1 might be the D (6 bases). Germline CDR1 and CDR2: KGHSH and LQKENI. V was pared by 2 bases and J by 5 bases, with 12 bases between. The CDR3 loop spans 14 amino acids. The CDR3 protein is CASSPEAGATEAFF. The CDR3 coding sequence is TGTGCCAGCTCACCAGAAGCAGGGGCGACTGAAGCTTTCTTT.

V usage is TRBV27 and J usage is TRBJ2-7, with 12 bases identical to TRBD2. CDR1 MNHEY and CDR2 SMNVEV come from the germline V gene (reference sequence). The length of the CDR3 is 15 residues. The trim removed 5 bases at V and 4 bases at J, leaving 6 bases unmatched. The CDR3 sequence is CASSLSLAGGYEQYF. The CDR3 coding sequence is TGTGCCAGCAGTCTCTCACTAGCGGGGGGTTACGAGCAGTACTTC.

A note on this clonotype: This is likely a read error, given that the CDR3 carries no conserved phenylalanine or tryptophan at its end. The V and J genes are TRBV29-1 and TRBJ1-2; maybe TRBD1 (5 bases). The V end lost 7 bases, the J end lost 4 bases, and 13 bases lay between the germline ends. CDR3 length: 12 residues. CDR1 SQVTM and CDR2 ANQGSEA come from the germline V gene. CDR3 bases: TGCAGCGCAGACACTGGGGGCTATGGCTACACCTCC. Translating gives CSADTGGYGYTS.

This clonotype was counted only a few times. The DNA for the CDR3 is TGTGCCAGCAGGCGGGACTCGACATACTACGAGCAGTACTTC. Its protein product is CASRRDSTYYEQYF. V gene TRBV6-1 combines with J gene TRBJ2-7; perhaps TRBD2 as D (6 bases). CDR3 length equals 14 residues. Trimming pared 6 bases from V and 3 bases from J, leaving 15 bases between. Germline CDR1 and CDR2: MNHNS and SASEGT.

The chain has TRBV29-1 and TRBJ2-1; D might be TRBD1 (5 bases). V was clipped by 7 bases and J by 6 bases, with 10 bases between them. The CDR3 runs to 11 residues. Germline assignment: CDR1 SQVTM and CDR2 ANQGSEA. This chain's CDR3 is CSARASNEQFF. CDR3 bases: TGCAGCGCCAGGGCCTCCAATGAGCAGTTCTTC.

This clonotype was recorded a few times. V usage is TRBV3-1 and J usage is TRBJ2-7, with D tentatively TRBD1 (5 bases). The end of the DNA fits TRBJ2-5 better, so the J call may be wrong. The CDR3 has 13 residues. Germline V gives CDR1 LGHDT, CDR2 YNNKEL (reference sequence). CDR3 sequence reads: CASSPVSGETQYF. In DNA, the CDR3 is TGTGCCAGCAGCCCGGTCTCAGGGGAGACCCAGTACTTC.

The chain has TRBV25-1 and TRBJ2-5; no reliable D call. CDR3 length: 15 amino acids. Germline CDR1 is MGHDK and CDR2 is SYGVNS. V lost 2 bases to trimming and J lost 5 bases, with 15 bases between them. For the CDR3, the DNA is TGTGCCAGCAGTGAAGCCTGGCACGGAGTGGAGACCCAGTACTTC. It is translated as CASSEAWHGVETQYF. Full variable domain (rest looked up from reference TRBV25-1 and TRBJ2-5): EADIYQTPRYLVIGTGKKITLECSQTMGHDKMYWYQQDPGMELHLIHYSYGVNSTEKGDLSSESTVSRIRTEHFPLTLESARPSHTSQYLCASSEAWHGVETQYFGPGTRLLVL.

J is TRBJ2-5 and V is TRBV20-1; TRBD2 agrees at 9 bases. Germline assignment: CDR1 DFQATT and CDR2 SNEGSKA (reference sequence). This CDR3 spans 13 amino acids. V gave up 6 bases and J gave up 2 bases; unmatched junction bases: 4. The CDR3 DNA sequence: TGCAGTGCGCCGACTAGCGGACAAGAGACCCAGTACTTC. Translated, it gives CSAPTSGQETQYF.

This clonotype was seen a handful of times. This chain joins TRBV7-2 and TRBJ2-7, with D perhaps TRBD1 or TRBD2 (5 bases each). Trimming took 5 bases from V and 6 from J, leaving 17 bases between them. The CDR3 sequence is 14 residues long. CDR1 is SGHTA, CDR2 FQGNSA, per germline. The CDR3: CASSLGTRLGEQYF. CDR3 sequence (DNA): TGTGCCAGCAGCCTTGGGACGCGCCTGGGCGAGCAGTACTTC.

This clonotype has at least ten counts. The V call is TRBV20-1, the J call TRBJ2-5; tentative D call: TRBD1 (6 bases). The length of the CDR3 is 15 residues. Germline V CDR1 and CDR2: DFQATT, SNEGSKA (reference sequence). V lost 1 base and J 2 bases, leaving 14 bases between the germline ends. The CDR3 sequence is CSARAGSGQQETQYF. For the CDR3, the DNA is TGCAGTGCTAGAGCTGGGAGCGGACAGCAAGAGACCCAGTACTTC.

Notes on this clonotype: This may stem from a read error, because a much larger clone lies one nucleotide away. The genes are TRBV9 and TRBJ2-3, with D possibly matching TRBD2 (6 bases). Germline lookup yields CDR1 SGDLS and CDR2 YYNGEE. The CDR3 is 15 residues long. CDR3 loop: CASCVMGGNADTQYF. Here the CDR3 DNA reads TGTGCCAGCTGCGTCATGGGCGGGAACGCAGATACGCAGTATTTT.

The chain couples TRBV20-1 to TRBJ2-1; 9 bases match TRBD1. V shed 5 bases, J shed 13 bases, and the junction held 21 bases outside the gene matches. In germline, CDR1 is DFQATT, CDR2 SNEGSKA (reference sequence). The CDR3 covers 16 residues. The CDR3 protein is CSALEGQGPNQETQFF. The DNA of the CDR3 is TGCAGTGCTCTAGAGGGACAGGGCCCGAACCAAGAGACCCAGTTCTTC.

The chain has TRBV3-1 and TRBJ1-5; D might be TRBD1 (5 bases). V lost 0 bases and J 2 bases, leaving 5 bases between the germline ends. Germline assignment: CDR1 LGHDT and CDR2 YNNKEL (reference sequence). There are 14 residues in the CDR3. The CDR3 DNA reads as TGTGCCAGCAGCCAAGAGGGGGGCAATCAGCCCCAGCATTTT. Its translation is CASSQEGGNQPQHF. Full variable domain (rest looked up from reference TRBV3-1 and TRBJ1-5): DTAVSQTPKYLVTQMGNDKSIKCEQNLGHDTMYWYKQDSKKFLKIMFSYNNKELIINETVPNRFSPKSPDKAHLNLHINSLELGDSAVYFCASSQEGGNQPQHFGDGTRLSIL.

This clonotype was seen more than once but under ten times. The V call is TRBV6-2 or TRBV6-3, the J call TRBJ1-2, with D hard to call. The germline V gene has CDR1 MNHEY and CDR2 SVGEGT. This CDR3 region has 12 residues. V gave up 2 bases and J gave up 8 bases, with 9 bases separating them. CDR3 sequence: CASSYASRGYTF. In nucleotides, the CDR3 is TGTGCCAGCAGTTACGCAAGCCGCGGCTACACCTTC.

This clonotype was detected ten times or more. The genes are TRBV12-3 or TRBV12-4 and TRBJ1-2; D uncertain. Trimming removed 5 bases from V and 7 bases from J, with 8 bases in between. The CDR3 runs to 11 residues. This CDR3 reads CASSRRGGYTF. In DNA, the CDR3 is TGTGCCAGCAGTAGGCGTGGTGGCTACACCTTC.

This clonotype was picked up a small number of times. This rearrangement joins TRBV6-2 or TRBV6-3 to TRBJ2-5, with a possible D match to TRBD2 (6 bases). V lost 6 bases and J lost 11, with 28 bases in between. CDR1 is MNHEY and CDR2 is SVGEGT in the germline V gene. This CDR3 comprises 16 residues. CDR3 sequence reads: CASRKRVASEGGEQYF. In DNA form, the CDR3 reads TGTGCCAGCAGAAAACGGGTGGCTAGCGAGGGCGGTGAGCAGTACTTC.

The chain recombines TRBV7-9 with TRBJ2-7; D gene uncertain. The CDR3 spans 14 residues. The V end lost 1 base, the J end lost 3 bases, and 10 bases lay between the germline ends. CDR1 and CDR2 (germline): SEHNR, FQNEAQ (reference sequence). DNA for the CDR3: TGTGCCAGCAGCTTAGAGGGCAACCGCTACGAGCAGTACTTC. This encodes CASSLEGNRYEQYF.

The chain employs TRBV20-1 and TRBJ2-2; 11 bases match TRBD1. This CDR3 comprises 14 residues. Trimming took 8 bases from V and 5 from J; bases not matched to a gene: 7. Germline CDR1 is DFQATT and CDR2 is SNEGSKA (reference sequence). CDR3 protein: CSSRGQGGTGELFF. The CDR3 DNA reads TGCAGTTCGAGGGGACAGGGGGGAACCGGGGAGCTGTTTTTT.

Regarding this clonotype: At one end the junction does not follow the germline gene, possibly because of a read error. This chain connects TRBV3-1 to TRBJ1-4; 7 bases are shared with TRBD1. Per germline, CDR1 LGHDT and CDR2 YNNKEL (reference sequence). This CDR3 is built from 14 residues. The CDR3, as DNA: TGTACCAGCAGCCTGGAGGGGGCGGGTGAAAAACTGTTTTTT. Translating gives CTSSLEGAGEKLFF.

This clonotype has more than one count but fewer than ten. V and J are TRBV3-1 and TRBJ2-1; D gene ambiguous. The CDR3 sequence is 13 residues long. Between the trimmed V and J ends, which lost 4 bases and 6 bases, there was a span of 10 bases. Germline V CDR1 and CDR2: LGHDT, YNNKEL (reference sequence). This chain's CDR3 is CASSRVGPNEQFF. CDR3 nucleotides: TGTGCCAGCAGCCGAGTAGGCCCCAATGAGCAGTTCTTC.

This clonotype was observed a few times. This chain uses TRBV7-2 with TRBJ2-5; D is uncertain. Looked up from germline, CDR1 is SGHTA and CDR2 is FQGNSA. The CDR3 totals 13 residues. Between the trimmed V and J ends, which lost 3 bases and 1 base, there was a span of 6 bases. The CDR3: CASSFQAQETQYF. The CDR3 DNA reads TGTGCCAGCAGCTTTCAGGCCCAAGAGACCCAGTACTTC.

The rearrangement links TRBV5-1 to TRBJ2-7, with 12 positions matching TRBD2. With 7 bases clipped from V and 0 bases from J, the junction kept 8 bases outside the gene matches. The CDR3 covers 16 residues. Looked up from germline, CDR1 is SGHRS and CDR2 is YFSETQ. CDR3 loop: CASDSGTSGPSYEQYF. The CDR3 DNA sequence: TGCGCCAGCGACTCCGGGACTAGCGGGCCCTCCTACGAGCAGTACTTC. The full variable domain, with the rest looked up from reference TRBV5-1 and TRBJ2-7, is KAGVTQTPRYLIKTRGQQVTLSCSPISGHRSVSWYQQTPGQGLQFLFEYFSETQRNKGNFPGRFSGRQFSNSRSEMNVSTLELGDSALYLCASDSGTSGPSYEQYFGPGTRLTVT.

The chain recombines TRBV29-1 with TRBJ2-7; 16 bases line up with TRBD2. V gave up 3 bases and J gave up 7 bases; unmatched junction bases: 15. This CDR3 is 18 amino acids long. Looked up from germline, CDR1 is SQVTM and CDR2 is ANQGSEA. CDR3 sequence (DNA): TGCAGCGTTGACCCGGGACTAGCGGGAGGGCGGGGACTCTATGAGCAGTACTTC. Its protein product is CSVDPGLAGGRGLYEQYF.